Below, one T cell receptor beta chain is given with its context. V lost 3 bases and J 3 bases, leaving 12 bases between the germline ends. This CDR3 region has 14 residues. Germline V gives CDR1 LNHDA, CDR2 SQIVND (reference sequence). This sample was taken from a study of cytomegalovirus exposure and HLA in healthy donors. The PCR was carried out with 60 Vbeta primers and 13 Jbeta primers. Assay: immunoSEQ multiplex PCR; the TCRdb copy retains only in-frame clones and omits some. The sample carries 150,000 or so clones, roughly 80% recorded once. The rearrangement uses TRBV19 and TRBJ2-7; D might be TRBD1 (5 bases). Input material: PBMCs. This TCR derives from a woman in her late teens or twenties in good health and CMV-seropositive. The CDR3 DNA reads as TGTGCCAGTAGTATGGGCAGGGATCTCTACGAGCAGTACTTC. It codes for CASSMGRDLYEQYF.